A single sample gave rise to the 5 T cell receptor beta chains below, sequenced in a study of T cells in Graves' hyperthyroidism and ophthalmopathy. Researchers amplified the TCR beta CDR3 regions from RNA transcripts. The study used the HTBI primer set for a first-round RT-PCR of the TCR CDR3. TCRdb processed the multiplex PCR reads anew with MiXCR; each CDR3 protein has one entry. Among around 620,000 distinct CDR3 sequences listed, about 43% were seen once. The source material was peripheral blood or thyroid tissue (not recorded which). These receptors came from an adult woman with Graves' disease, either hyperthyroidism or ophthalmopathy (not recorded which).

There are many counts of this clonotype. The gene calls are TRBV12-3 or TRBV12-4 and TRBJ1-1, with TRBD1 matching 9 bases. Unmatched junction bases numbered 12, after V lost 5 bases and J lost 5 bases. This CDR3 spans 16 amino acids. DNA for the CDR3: TGTGCCAGCAGTCAGACGGGACAGGGACGGCGGACTGAAGCTTTCTTT. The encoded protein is CASSQTGQGRRTEAFF.

The CDR3 spells CASSLAAARSRETQYF. The CDR3 DNA reads TGTGCCAGCAGCTTAGCAGCGGCCCGTTCCCGGGAGACCCAGTACTTC. The chain has TRBV7-9 and TRBJ2-5; weak D call: TRBD2 (5 bases). Between the trimmed V and J ends, which lost 0 bases and 5 bases, there was a span of 16 bases. This CDR3 has 16 residues. In germline, CDR1 is SEHNR, CDR2 FQNEAQ (reference sequence).

The DNA for the CDR3 is TGTGCCAGCAGTGTCGGGGGACCGAGTAATGAAAAACTGTTTTTT. Translating it yields CASSVGGPSNEKLFF. The V call is TRBV2, the J call TRBJ1-4; perhaps TRBD1 as D (5 bases). CDR1 SNHLY and CDR2 FYNNEI come from the germline V gene. The CDR3 sequence is 15 residues long. The ends were cut back, 4 bases at V and 4 bases at J, with 13 bases in the middle.

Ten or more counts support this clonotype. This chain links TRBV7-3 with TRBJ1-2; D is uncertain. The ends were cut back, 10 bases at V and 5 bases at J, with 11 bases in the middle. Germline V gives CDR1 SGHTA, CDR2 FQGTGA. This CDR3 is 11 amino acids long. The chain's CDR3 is CATGLTYGYTF. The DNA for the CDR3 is TGTGCCACCGGACTGACATATGGCTACACCTTC.

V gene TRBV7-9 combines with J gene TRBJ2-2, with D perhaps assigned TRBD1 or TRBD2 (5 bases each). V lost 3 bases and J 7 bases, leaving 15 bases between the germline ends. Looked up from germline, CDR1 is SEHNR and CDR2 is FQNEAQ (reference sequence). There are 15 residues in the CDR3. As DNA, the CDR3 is TGTGCCAGCAGCTTGGTCTCCAGGGCGGGCGGGGAGCTGTTTTTT. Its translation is CASSLVSRAGGELFF.